Shown below are 21 T cell receptor beta chains from a single sample sequenced in a study of shared clonotypes between healthy human individuals. Produced via immunoSEQ multiplex PCR; TCRdb's table is partial and in-frame only. The data contain more than 2 million clones, around 96% of them seen just once; the ten biggest clones take up about 1.1%. Cells designated naive CD8 were CD45RO-negative and were positively selected for CCR7, with terminally differentiated effector memory CD45RA+ cells excluded. Sequenced: naive CD8+ T cells sorted from blood. The source is a man aged 18 to 35 in good health.

J is TRBJ1-2 and V is TRBV6-5; 10 positions match TRBD1. Per germline, CDR1 MNHEY and CDR2 SVGAGI. CDR3 length equals 15 residues. J gave up 8 bases and V 0 bases, and 6 bases lay outside the gene matches. The CDR3 loop reads CASSYSIGDRGGYTF. The CDR3 nucleotides read TGTGCCAGCAGTTACTCGATAGGGGACAGGGGAGGCTACACCTTC.

The chain combines TRBV7-6 with TRBJ1-1; D is unclear. V lost 1 base and J lost 4, with 13 bases in between. The germline V gene has CDR1 SGHVS and CDR2 FNYEAQ. This CDR3 is built from 15 residues. CDR3 sequence (DNA): TGTGCCAGCAGCTTAGGGGCAGACGGGCTCACTGAAGCTTTCTTT. It specifies CASSLGADGLTEAFF.

The J gene is TRBJ2-6, the V gene TRBV19; D unclear. The V gene lost 5 bases and the J gene lost 0 bases, with 11 bases spanning the gap. CDR3 length: 16 amino acids. Germline lookup yields CDR1 LNHDA and CDR2 SQIVND (reference sequence). The CDR3 sequence: CASSPPSLSGANVLTF. In nucleotides, the CDR3 is TGTGCCAGTAGTCCGCCGTCCCTCTCTGGGGCCAACGTCCTGACTTTC.

The genes are TRBV11-2 and TRBJ1-3; D is ambiguous. The CDR3 is 16 residues long. Germline V gene data show CDR1 as SGHAT and CDR2 as FQNNGV. V lost 3 bases to trimming and J lost 7 bases, with 19 bases between them. CDR3 in amino acids: CASSFPREMMDNTIYF. DNA of the CDR3: TGTGCCAGCAGCTTTCCTCGGGAAATGATGGACAACACCATATATTTT.

This clone was detected a few times. This specimen includes other DNA sequences encoding the same CDR3. This chain links TRBV7-3 with TRBJ2-2; D might be TRBD1 (5 bases). Per germline, CDR1 SGHTA and CDR2 FQGTGA. The ends were cut back, 2 bases at V and 4 bases at J, with 5 bases in the middle. There are 13 residues in the CDR3. The DNA of the CDR3 is TGTGCCAGCAGCTTAGACAGCACCGGGGAGCTGTTTTTT. Its protein is CASSLDSTGELFF.

The chain recombines TRBV19 with TRBJ1-1; 10 nucleotides line up with TRBD1. The CDR3 is 17 residues long. J lost 4 bases, V lost 0 bases, and 8 bases had no gene match. Germline V CDR1 and CDR2: LNHDA, SQIVND (reference sequence). The CDR3 DNA follows: TGTGCCAGTAGTATAGATTGGGACAGGGGAAGCAGCACTGAAGCTTTCTTT. The encoded protein is CASSIDWDRGSSTEAFF.

CDR3 coding DNA: TGTGCCAGCAGCGTACATGGAGAGGGGTCACCCCTCCACTTT. As protein: CASSVHGEGSPLHF. The rearrangement joins TRBV9 to TRBJ1-6; TRBD1 might be the D (5 bases). CDR3 length: 14 residues. The germline CDR1 and CDR2 sequences are SGDLS and YYNGEE. Trimming left V 1 base short and J 10 bases short, with 12 bases between.

This clone was detected only once. This chain joins TRBV19 and TRBJ2-7; 12 nucleotides agree with TRBD2. With V trimmed by 1 base and J by 4 bases, 5 bases remained unmatched. Germline V gene lookup returns CDR1 LNHDA and CDR2 SQIVND (reference sequence). The CDR3 runs to 16 residues. DNA of the CDR3: TGTGCCAGTAGTATAGCCGGGGGACTAGCGGGTTACGAGCAGTACTTC. Residues: CASSIAGGLAGYEQYF.

The chain joins TRBV29-1 to TRBJ1-1, with D possibly being TRBD1 (6 bases). V was cut by 4 bases and J by 9 bases, with 12 bases left in between. Germline values: CDR1 SQVTM, CDR2 ANQGSEA. The CDR3 loop spans 11 amino acids. The CDR3: CSVVQGLQAFF. The CDR3 DNA reads as TGCAGCGTTGTCCAGGGGTTGCAAGCTTTCTTT.

Comment on this clone: Different DNA sequences within this sample yield the same CDR3. V usage is TRBV2 and J usage is TRBJ2-5; TRBD1 agrees at 12 bases. This CDR3 comprises 13 residues. V lost 6 bases, J lost 5 bases, and 1 base stayed unmatched. CDR1 SNHLY and CDR2 FYNNEI come from the germline V gene. CDR3 in amino acids: CASRGQGAETQYF. The CDR3 DNA follows: TGTGCCAGCAGGGGACAGGGGGCTGAGACCCAGTACTTC.

V gene TRBV15 combines with J gene TRBJ2-7; D might be TRBD1 or TRBD2, each matching 5 bases. Per germline, CDR1 LNHNV and CDR2 YYDKDF (reference sequence). The V gene lost 0 bases and the J gene lost 6 bases, with 18 bases spanning the gap. This CDR3 comprises 16 residues. The CDR3 sequence is CATSRDRGEGPGEQYF. CDR3 in DNA: TGTGCCACCAGCAGAGATAGAGGAGAGGGACCAGGCGAGCAGTACTTC.

The chain recombines TRBV13 with TRBJ1-5, with unresolved D. Looked up from germline, CDR1 is PRHDT and CDR2 is FYEKMQ (reference sequence). This CDR3 is built from 13 residues. V was trimmed by 3 bases and J by 0 bases, leaving 3 bases between them. The DNA of the CDR3 is TGTGCCAGCAGCTTCGATAGCAATCAGCCCCAGCATTTT. Amino acids: CASSFDSNQPQHF.

This clone has only a few counts. The chain uses TRBV7-9 and TRBJ1-1, with D unclear. Germline V gene lookup returns CDR1 SEHNR and CDR2 FQNEAQ (reference sequence). V was pared by 6 bases and J by 1 base, with 6 bases between. This CDR3 spans 12 amino acids. The CDR3 sequence: CASRSGNTEAFF. For the CDR3, the DNA is TGTGCCAGCAGATCAGGGAACACTGAAGCTTTCTTT.

The V and J genes are TRBV7-2 and TRBJ2-1; possible D gene TRBD1, 5 bases. The germline CDR1 and CDR2 sequences are SGHTA and FQGNSA. The CDR3 length is 14 residues. V was pared by 2 bases and J by 5 bases, with 10 bases between. This CDR3 is CASSLLQGHNEQFF. CDR3 in DNA: TGTGCCAGCAGCTTACTTCAGGGCCACAATGAGCAGTTCTTC.

This clone was seen once. This rearrangement joins TRBV6-5 to TRBJ2-2; D is unclear. V was shortened by 2 bases and J by 1 base, with 8 bases between the two germline ends. The CDR3 is 15 residues long. CDR1 and CDR2 from the germline V gene are MNHEY and SVGAGI. The CDR3 loop is CASSYVQENTGELFF. DNA of the CDR3: TGTGCCAGCAGTTACGTCCAGGAGAACACCGGGGAGCTGTTTTTT.

The CDR3 reads CASSFDIRSYEQYF. CDR3 bases: TGTGCCAGCAGTTTTGACATTCGCTCCTACGAGCAGTACTTC. The V call is TRBV6-5, the J call TRBJ2-7; D remains unclear. The CDR3 has 14 residues. Trimming left V 4 bases short and J 0 bases short, with 10 bases between. Germline lookup yields CDR1 MNHEY and CDR2 SVGAGI.

The rearrangement uses TRBV6-6 and TRBJ2-3; TRBD2 agrees at 9 bases. Germline V gene data show CDR1 as MNHNY and CDR2 as SVGAGI (reference sequence). The V segment lost 2 bases and the J segment 4 bases; nucleotides outside the gene matches: 1. The CDR3 is made up of 14 amino acids. The chain's CDR3 is CASSYGGGADTQYF. The CDR3 DNA follows: TGTGCCAGCAGTTACGGCGGGGGGGCAGATACGCAGTATTTT.

This clone was recorded only once. The genes are TRBV4-1 and TRBJ1-4; 9 bases match TRBD1. V lost 3 bases, J lost 8 bases, and 13 bases stayed unmatched. Germline CDR1 is MGHRA and CDR2 is YSYEKL. The CDR3 length is 17 residues. The CDR3 loop reads CASSQTGGSGGPEKLFF. The CDR3, as DNA: TGCGCCAGCAGCCAGACAGGGGGTAGCGGAGGACCGGAAAAACTGTTTTTT.

The gene calls are TRBV4-1 and TRBJ2-4, with D tentatively TRBD2 (5 bases). Germline V CDR1 and CDR2: MGHRA, YSYEKL. The germline V and J ends were trimmed by 2 bases and 6 bases, with 14 bases remaining between them. The CDR3 length is 15 residues. CDR3 nucleotide sequence: TGCGCCAGCAGCCAACCCATATGGAGGACAAACATTCAGTACTTC. This gives the protein CASSQPIWRTNIQYF.

Remarks on this clone: This sample also contains other DNA sequences that code for the same CDR3. The chain recombines TRBV27 with TRBJ1-5, with D perhaps TRBD1 (5 bases). This CDR3 contains 16 residues. V was trimmed by 0 bases and J by 0 bases, leaving 9 bases between them. Germline CDR1 and CDR2: MNHEY and SMNVEV (reference sequence). DNA of the CDR3: TGTGCCAGCAGTTTATCGGCGGGGGATAGCAATCAGCCCCAGCATTTT. Its translation: CASSLSAGDSNQPQHF.

To note about this clone: The sample carries other DNA sequences with the same CDR3. V gene TRBV5-1 combines with J gene TRBJ2-7; a weak D match, TRBD2 (6 bases). Trimming left V 0 bases short and J 5 bases short, with 9 bases between. Germline-derived CDR1 and CDR2 are SGHRS and YFSETQ. The CDR3 has 13 residues. The CDR3 DNA follows: TGCGCCAGCAGCTTGGTGACGGGAGACGAGCAGTACTTC. Its protein is CASSLVTGDEQYF.